Described below is a single T cell receptor (beta chain) sequence and its context. Antigen unknown. Unexposed donor CD4+ T cells date from 2011-2018, before the COVID-19 pandemic. CD4+ T cells were isolated from the cells after more than 8 days of culture. Cells permitting, SARS-CoV-2 S/N and four cold-coronavirus spikes were tested on unexposed-donor CD4+ T cells. CDR3 size: 13 residues. Trimming cost V 10 bases and J 3 bases; bases outside gene matches: 6. Germline values: CDR1 SNHLY, CDR2 FYNNEI. The sample comes from a study of CD4 T cells in relation to SARS-CoV-2 and coronaviruses. Only in-frame clones appear in the TCRdb table, and some are missing; sequencing was by immunoSEQ multiplex PCR. The data show under 20,000 clones, with about 80% seen just once and 30% held by the top ten.

The origin of this receptor is a human donor in good health. The V gene is TRBV2, the J gene TRBJ1-5, with 7 bases lining up with TRBD1. Sample: CD4+ T cells from PBMCs, cultured in vitro. The CDR3 loop reads CATSGGVNQPQHF. CDR3 sequence (DNA): TGTGCCACCTCAGGGGGGGTCAATCAGCCCCAGCATTTT.